This is a list of T cell receptor beta chains from one sample in a study of T cells in tuberculosis. Measured with immunoSEQ multiplex PCR; TCRdb has only the in-frame clones, and not every one. Among more than 20,000 clones listed, roughly nine tenths were seen once. The specimen sequenced was PBMCs. The receptor source for this set is a donor aged 10-30 years with latent tuberculosis or without tuberculosis infection. The CDR3 runs from the conserved cysteine through the conserved F or W. D genes are given only for firm matches. Clone sizes are given selectively: once, few, many, or a class where the clone is expanded.

V	J	size	D	CDR3	DNA
TRBV6-5	TRBJ1-5	-	TRBD1	CASRGQGGQPQHF	TGTGCCAGCAGAGGACAGGGGGGTCAGCCCCAGCATTTT
TRBV4-2	TRBJ2-2	-	TRBD1	CASSQADRVNGELFF	TGTGCCAGCAGCCAAGCCGACAGGGTAAACGGGGAGCTGTTTTTT
TRBV4-2	TRBJ2-1	-	-	CASSLDSSSYNEQFF	TGTGCCAGCAGCCTAGATTCTAGCTCCTACAATGAGCAGTTCTTC
TRBV11-2	TRBJ2-3	-	TRBD1	CASSSGMGTGKDTQYF	TGTGCCAGCAGCTCAGGCATGGGGACAGGGAAAGATACGCAGTATTTT
TRBV9	TRBJ1-2	-	-	CASSVGPNDGYTF	TGTGCCAGCAGCGTAGGGCCAAACGATGGCTACACCTTC
TRBV10-3	TRBJ2-7	few	-	CAIGSREQYF	TGTGCCATCGGGAGTCGCGAGCAGTACTTC
TRBV4-1	TRBJ2-1	-	-	CASSQAAGSSYNEQFF	TGCGCCAGCAGCCAAGCGGCGGGTAGCTCCTACAATGAGCAGTTCTTC
TRBV14	TRBJ2-3	-	-	CASSQGGDTQYF	TGTGCCAGCAGCCAGGGCGGGGATACGCAGTATTTT
TRBV12-5	TRBJ1-4	-	TRBD1	CASGGPGQATEKLFF	TGTGCTAGTGGTGGACCGGGACAGGCTACTGAAAAACTGTTTTTT
TRBV2	TRBJ2-1	once	TRBD2	CASSGVAGYNEQFF	TGTGCCAGCAGTGGGGTAGCGGGGTACAATGAGCAGTTCTTC
TRBV7-2	TRBJ2-5	-	TRBD1	CASSPDRAETQYF	TGTGCCAGCAGCCCGGACAGGGCCGAGACCCAGTACTTC
TRBV28	TRBJ1-5	-	-	CASSKFTGTSNQPQHF	TGTGCCAGCAGCAAATTTACAGGGACTAGCAATCAGCCCCAGCATTTT
TRBV6-5	TRBJ1-5	-	TRBD1	CASARDRNQPQHF	TGTGCCAGCGCCCGGGACAGGAATCAGCCCCAGCATTTT
TRBV14	TRBJ1-4	-	-	CASSRGPNEKLFF	TGTGCCAGCAGCCGGGGCCCTAATGAAAAACTGTTTTTT
TRBV11-3	TRBJ1-1	-	-	CASSLDPGEGAFF	TGTGCCAGCAGCTTAGATCCGGGGGAGGGGGCTTTCTTT
TRBV30	TRBJ2-7	-	TRBD1	CAWSVRDSTLLRYEQYF	TGTGCCTGGAGTGTGAGGGACAGTACCCTTCTGAGGTACGAGCAGTACTTC
TRBV7-2	TRBJ2-5	-	-	CASPWSAGRETQYF	TGTGCCAGCCCCTGGTCCGCGGGGAGAGAGACCCAGTACTTC
TRBV21-1	TRBJ1-1	-	-	CASSKPMSTEAFF	TGTGCCAGCAGCAAACCGATGAGCACTGAAGCTTTCTTT
TRBV4-3	TRBJ2-7	-	TRBD1	CASSQLPGTGGSEQYF	TGCGCCAGCAGCCAGCTTCCCGGGACAGGGGGTTCCGAGCAGTACTTC
TRBV18	TRBJ2-7	once	-	CASSPRGLPPYEQYF	TGTGCCAGCTCACCAAGGGGACTGCCCCCCTACGAGCAGTACTTC
TRBV5-8	TRBJ1-2	-	-	CASSYVSGVYGYTF	TGTGCCAGCAGCTACGTATCGGGAGTCTATGGCTACACCTTC
TRBV30	TRBJ1-2	-	-	CAWIADSDYGYTF	TGTGCCTGGATTGCGGATTCCGACTATGGCTACACCTTC
TRBV15	TRBJ1-2	-	-	CATIDRNYGYTF	TGTGCCACCATAGACAGAAACTATGGCTACACCTTC
TRBV10-1	TRBJ1-2	-	TRBD1	CASSETRGHGYTF	TGCGCCAGCAGTGAGACCAGGGGGCATGGCTACACCTTC
TRBV4-2	TRBJ2-5	-	-	CASSPLGGGEETQYF	TGTGCCAGCAGCCCCCTGGGAGGGGGAGAAGAGACCCAGTACTTC
TRBV19	TRBJ1-5	-	-	CASYDSSNQPQHF	TGTGCCTCCTATGACAGTAGCAATCAGCCCCAGCATTTT
TRBV25-1	TRBJ1-2	-	-	CYKQGNYGYTF	TGTTACAAACAGGGTAACTATGGCTACACCTTC
TRBV7-3	TRBJ2-7	-	TRBD1	CASSVTGGSSYEQYF	TGTGCCAGCAGCGTTACAGGGGGCTCGTCCTACGAGCAGTACTTC
TRBV29-1	TRBJ1-1	-	-	CSVRGGPNTEAFF	TGCAGCGTTAGGGGGGGCCCGAACACTGAAGCTTTCTTT
TRBV7-2	TRBJ2-7	-	-	CASSPGKIAISYEQYF	TGTGCCAGCAGCCCCGGGAAGATCGCCATCTCCTACGAGCAGTACTTC
TRBV14	TRBJ2-7	once	-	CASSHSSYEQYF	TGTGCCAGCAGCCACAGCTCCTACGAGCAGTACTTC
TRBV10-2	TRBJ1-3	-	TRBD1	CASSDLRGLSGNTIYF	TGCGCCAGCAGTGACTTGAGGGGGCTCTCTGGAAACACCATATATTTT
TRBV4-3	TRBJ2-5	-	-	CASSQDIGGTQYF	TGCGCCAGCAGCCAAGATATCGGAGGGACCCAGTACTTC